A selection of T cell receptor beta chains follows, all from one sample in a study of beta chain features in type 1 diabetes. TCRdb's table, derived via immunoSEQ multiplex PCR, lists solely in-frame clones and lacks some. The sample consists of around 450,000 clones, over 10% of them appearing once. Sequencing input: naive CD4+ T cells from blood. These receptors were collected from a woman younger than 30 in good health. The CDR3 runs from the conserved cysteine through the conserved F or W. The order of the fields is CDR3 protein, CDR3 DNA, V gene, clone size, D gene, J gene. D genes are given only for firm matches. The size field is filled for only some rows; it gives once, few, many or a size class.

CDR3 protein: CSVVGGPNTGELFF
CDR3 DNA: TGCAGCGTTGTCGGCGGGCCTAACACCGGGGAGCTGTTTTTT
V gene: TRBV29-1
clone size: few
D gene: -
J gene: TRBJ2-2

CDR3 protein: CASSMSGADSPLHF
CDR3 DNA: TGCGCCAGCAGCATGTCAGGGGCGGATTCACCCCTCCACTTT
V gene: TRBV5-1
clone size: few
D gene: -
J gene: TRBJ1-6

CDR3 protein: CASSSRWDYGYTF
CDR3 DNA: TGTGCCAGCAGCAGCCGGTGGGACTATGGCTACACCTTC
V gene: TRBV7-9
clone size: -
D gene: -
J gene: TRBJ1-2

CDR3 protein: CASGRDSYYGYTF
CDR3 DNA: TGTGCCAGCGGGAGAGACAGTTACTATGGCTACACCTTC
V gene: TRBV9
clone size: -
D gene: -
J gene: TRBJ1-2

CDR3 protein: CASSPGANQETQYF
CDR3 DNA: TGTGCCAGCTCACCAGGTGCCAATCAAGAGACCCAGTACTTC
V gene: TRBV18
clone size: once
D gene: -
J gene: TRBJ2-5

CDR3 protein: CASSVGGHRLGWDTQYF
CDR3 DNA: TGTGCCAGCAGCGTAGGTGGCCACAGGTTAGGCTGGGATACGCAGTATTTT
V gene: TRBV9
clone size: few
D gene: -
J gene: TRBJ2-3

CDR3 protein: CASSNRCSYNEQFF
CDR3 DNA: TGTGCCAGCAGCAACAGGTGCTCCTACAATGAGCAGTTCTTC
V gene: TRBV21-1
clone size: few
D gene: -
J gene: TRBJ2-1

CDR3 protein: CASSVALQGITEAFF
CDR3 DNA: TGTGCCAGCAGCGTAGCTCTCCAGGGAATCACTGAAGCTTTCTTT
V gene: TRBV9
clone size: few
D gene: -
J gene: TRBJ1-1

CDR3 protein: CASSLQGGINQPQHF
CDR3 DNA: TGCGCCAGCAGCTTGCAGGGAGGAATCAATCAGCCCCAGCATTTT
V gene: TRBV5-1
clone size: few
D gene: -
J gene: TRBJ1-5

CDR3 protein: CASSPWVGGRAYNEQFF
CDR3 DNA: TGTGCCAGCAGCCCCTGGGTAGGCGGGAGGGCCTACAATGAGCAGTTCTTC
V gene: TRBV7-9
clone size: few
D gene: TRBD2
J gene: TRBJ2-1

CDR3 protein: CASSYRDGRIQYF
CDR3 DNA: TGTGCCAGCAGCTACAGGGACGGTCGCATTCAGTACTTC
V gene: TRBV6-5
clone size: -
D gene: -
J gene: TRBJ2-4

CDR3 protein: CASSRGLRDEQFF
CDR3 DNA: TGTGCCAGCAGCCGGGGACTTAGGGATGAGCAGTTCTTC
V gene: TRBV7-2
clone size: -
D gene: -
J gene: TRBJ2-1

CDR3 protein: CASSPRDRANEQFF
CDR3 DNA: TGTGCCAGCTCACCACGGGACAGGGCCAATGAGCAGTTCTTC
V gene: TRBV18
clone size: -
D gene: TRBD1
J gene: TRBJ2-1

CDR3 protein: CASSLGGSSEQYF
CDR3 DNA: TGTGCCAGCAGCTTAGGCGGGAGTAGCGAGCAGTACTTC
V gene: TRBV11-3
clone size: -
D gene: TRBD2
J gene: TRBJ2-7

CDR3 protein: CASSPGVFNSPLHF
CDR3 DNA: TGTGCCAGCAGTCCCGGGGTTTTTAATTCACCCCTCCACTTT
V gene: TRBV27
clone size: few
D gene: -
J gene: TRBJ1-6

CDR3 protein: CASREQGPASEAFF
CDR3 DNA: TGTGCCAGCAGGGAACAGGGTCCCGCGAGTGAAGCTTTCTTT
V gene: TRBV7-8
clone size: few
D gene: -
J gene: TRBJ1-1

CDR3 protein: CASSLLGREYNQPQHF
CDR3 DNA: TGTGCCAGCAGCTTATTGGGCAGAGAATACAATCAGCCCCAGCATTTT
V gene: TRBV13
clone size: few
D gene: -
J gene: TRBJ1-5